These T cell receptor beta chains were read from a single sample in a study of blood T cell repertoires in COVID-19. The repertoire was sequenced with immunoSEQ multiplex PCR; TCRdb's copy has only in-frame clones and lacks some. The repertoire holds more than 250,000 clones, with 92% as singletons. Material for sequencing was PBMCs or T cells enriched from blood (not recorded which). The receptors derive from a woman between 25 and 40 years old who had recovered from COVID-19. Each CDR3 is given with its conserved first and last residue. Fields, in order: J gene, V gene, CDR3 protein.

j_gene: TRBJ1-2; v_gene: TRBV2; CDR3aa: CASSGQGAGYGYTF
j_gene: TRBJ2-3; v_gene: TRBV5-4; CDR3aa: CASSRGDRGTDTQYF
j_gene: TRBJ1-2; v_gene: TRBV6-5; CDR3aa: CASSRQGYGYTF
j_gene: TRBJ1-2; v_gene: TRBV27; CDR3aa: CASSLSYRGSYGYTF
j_gene: TRBJ1-1; v_gene: TRBV7-2; CDR3aa: CASSWAQGSPEAFF
j_gene: TRBJ2-1; v_gene: TRBV9; CDR3aa: CASSTRLAERSYNEQFF
j_gene: TRBJ2-7; v_gene: TRBV27; CDR3aa: CASSSSAGYEQYF
j_gene: TRBJ1-2; v_gene: TRBV10-3; CDR3aa: CAIGSLYGYTF
j_gene: TRBJ2-7; v_gene: TRBV27; CDR3aa: CASSDSGQGFYEQYF
j_gene: TRBJ1-2; v_gene: TRBV21-1; CDR3aa: CASSIRTLIYGYTF
j_gene: TRBJ1-4; v_gene: TRBV4-1; CDR3aa: CASSQAGVQGTNEKLFF
j_gene: TRBJ1-2; v_gene: TRBV7-9; CDR3aa: CASTATGSYGYTF
j_gene: TRBJ1-1; v_gene: TRBV7-2; CDR3aa: CASSPYMNTEAFF
j_gene: TRBJ2-5; v_gene: TRBV24-1; CDR3aa: CATRGSHF
j_gene: TRBJ1-6; v_gene: TRBV7-9; CDR3aa: CASSSTWEPLHF
j_gene: TRBJ2-2; v_gene: TRBV2; CDR3aa: CATHSLAGVGELFF
j_gene: TRBJ1-4; v_gene: TRBV5-1; CDR3aa: CASSLWVGVNEKLFF
j_gene: TRBJ2-1; v_gene: TRBV3-1/TRBV3-2; CDR3aa: CASSHLTSGGHNEQFF
j_gene: TRBJ2-1; v_gene: TRBV6-4; CDR3aa: CASSPTYGSYNEQFF
j_gene: TRBJ2-2; v_gene: TRBV27; CDR3aa: CASSLWTGTGELFF
j_gene: TRBJ1-2; v_gene: TRBV27; CDR3aa: CASSLGGNSVYGYTF
j_gene: TRBJ1-5; v_gene: TRBV9; CDR3aa: CASSVDGAGQPQHF
j_gene: TRBJ1-5; v_gene: TRBV11-2; CDR3aa: CASSLTGGNQPQHF
j_gene: TRBJ2-3; v_gene: TRBV9; CDR3aa: CASSVDGGRVDTQYF
j_gene: TRBJ2-4; v_gene: TRBV28; CDR3aa: CASSPHPQGVAKNIQYF
j_gene: TRBJ1-1; v_gene: TRBV19; CDR3aa: CASSIAGANTEAFF
j_gene: TRBJ2-5; v_gene: TRBV5-4; CDR3aa: CASSLTTGTSGQETQYF
j_gene: TRBJ1-3; v_gene: TRBV19; CDR3aa: CASSIEGTRTGNTIYF
j_gene: TRBJ1-2; v_gene: TRBV7-2; CDR3aa: CASSLRGTYGYTF
j_gene: TRBJ2-3; v_gene: TRBV6-9; CDR3aa: CASSCKIPGHNTQYF
j_gene: TRBJ2-5; v_gene: TRBV15; CDR3aa: CATAGRRETQYF
j_gene: TRBJ2-3; v_gene: TRBV7-9; CDR3aa: CASTTVYVEDRGTDTQYF
j_gene: TRBJ2-5; v_gene: TRBV3-1/TRBV3-2; CDR3aa: CASSQRQGGAKTQYF
j_gene: TRBJ1-4; v_gene: TRBV19; CDR3aa: CASSNPTAANEKLFF
j_gene: TRBJ2-7; v_gene: TRBV7-2; CDR3aa: CASSLQRGAKNEQYF
j_gene: TRBJ2-7; v_gene: TRBV19; CDR3aa: CASSEGGLSYEQYF
j_gene: TRBJ2-1; v_gene: TRBV27; CDR3aa: CASSLIRGEQFF
j_gene: TRBJ2-1; v_gene: TRBV27; CDR3aa: CASSWGGEYNEQFF
j_gene: TRBJ1-5; v_gene: TRBV5-5; CDR3aa: CASSLLPGDQPQHF
j_gene: TRBJ2-3; v_gene: TRBV7-2; CDR3aa: CASSLGAGGAFLDTQYF
j_gene: TRBJ1-4; v_gene: TRBV19; CDR3aa: CASSIGTATNEKLFF
j_gene: TRBJ1-5; v_gene: TRBV28; CDR3aa: CASSPRPGSKVVQPQHF
j_gene: TRBJ2-2; v_gene: TRBV11-2; CDR3aa: CASSPRPRDTGELFF
j_gene: TRBJ1-2; v_gene: TRBV5-5; CDR3aa: CASSPIQGAAYGYTF
j_gene: TRBJ1-1; v_gene: TRBV12-3/TRBV12-4; CDR3aa: CASSLSAGLGAFF
j_gene: TRBJ2-5; v_gene: TRBV4-1; CDR3aa: CASSRRTRRETQYF
j_gene: TRBJ2-3; v_gene: TRBV11-3; CDR3aa: CASSSWVLAGDTDTQYF
j_gene: TRBJ2-1; v_gene: TRBV28; CDR3aa: CASSLGSGGLYNEQFF
j_gene: TRBJ2-7; v_gene: TRBV2; CDR3aa: CASSVRSYEQYF
j_gene: TRBJ2-2; v_gene: TRBV6-5; CDR3aa: CASSYGQGDTGELFF